One and the same sample provided the 11 T cell receptor beta chains below, sequenced in a study of blood T cell repertoires in COVID-19. Profiling relied on immunoSEQ multiplex PCR, and the TCRdb table lists in-frame clones only, not all of them. The repertoire holds 250,000 to 350,000 clones, with about 89% as singletons. Material for sequencing was peripheral blood. These receptors were obtained from a man aged 18 to 35 who had recovered from COVID-19.

This chain connects TRBV3-1 (or the pseudogene TRBV3-2) to TRBJ2-7; 8 positions agree with TRBD2. Germline-derived CDR1 and CDR2 are LGHDT and YNNKEL (reference sequence). There are 15 residues in the CDR3. Trimming removed 1 base from V and 3 bases from J; junction bases left unmatched: 5. The CDR3 loop is CASSQGWTSSYEQYF. The DNA for the CDR3 is TGTGCCAGCAGCCAAGGATGGACTAGCAGCTACGAGCAGTACTTC.

The chain couples TRBV19 to TRBJ2-1, with 9 bases lining up with TRBD1. Germline CDR1 LNHDA, CDR2 SQIVND (reference sequence). J was trimmed by 4 bases and V by 7 bases; bases with no gene match: 8. CDR3 size: 15 residues. This CDR3 reads CASKSGTGLYNEQFF. The CDR3 DNA reads TGTGCCAGTAAAAGCGGGACAGGGCTTTACAATGAGCAGTTCTTC.

This clone was seen only once. This sequence joins TRBV9 and TRBJ2-2; D gene ambiguous. The CDR3 is 13 amino acids. V was clipped by 10 bases and J by 0 bases, with 10 bases between them. Germline CDR1 is SGDLS and CDR2 is YYNGEE. CDR3 in DNA: TGTGCCTCCGAGACTGCGAACACCGGGGAGCTGTTTTTT. Amino acids: CASETANTGELFF.

V and J are TRBV11-1 and TRBJ1-2, with no clear D. V was cut by 2 bases and J by 6 bases, with 13 bases left in between. Per the germline V gene, CDR1 is SGHAT and CDR2 is FQDESV (reference sequence). The CDR3 covers 14 residues. The CDR3 region is CASSLLRLPDGYTF. CDR3 DNA sequence: TGTGCCAGCAGCTTACTACGCTTACCCGATGGCTACACCTTC.

The genes are TRBV18 and TRBJ2-7, with no clear D. The germline gives CDR1 KGHSH, CDR2 LQKENI. CDR3 length: 13 residues. V lost 6 bases and J lost 3, with 12 bases in between. The CDR3 loop reads CASSFSEVYEQYF. CDR3 in DNA: TGTGCCAGCTCTTTTTCCGAGGTCTACGAGCAGTACTTC.

The rearrangement uses TRBV30 and TRBJ2-1; 10 nucleotides match TRBD1. The CDR3 consists of 17 residues. From germline, CDR1 is GTSNPN and CDR2 SVGIG (reference sequence). J gave up 6 bases and V 0 bases, and 11 bases lay outside the gene matches. The CDR3 sequence is CAWSVDFGTGAFNEQFF. The CDR3 nucleotides read TGTGCCTGGAGTGTAGATTTTGGGACAGGGGCTTTCAATGAGCAGTTCTTC. The full variable domain, rest sourced from reference TRBV30 and TRBJ2-1, is SQTIHQWPATLVQPVGSPLSLECTVEGTSNPNLYWYRQAAGRGLQLLFYSVGIGQISSEVPQNLSASRPQDRQFILSSKKLLLSDSGFYLCAWSVDFGTGAFNEQFFGPGTRLTVL.

This clone has a single count. This chain joins TRBV2 and TRBJ2-1, with a tentative D call TRBD1 (5 bases). There are 13 residues in the CDR3. V was clipped by 2 bases and J by 10 bases, with 12 bases between them. The germline gives CDR1 SNHLY, CDR2 FYNNEI. This chain's CDR3 is CASSEQGRQEQFF. The CDR3 nucleotides are TGTGCCAGCAGTGAACAGGGCAGACAGGAGCAGTTCTTC.

This chain links TRBV2 with TRBJ2-2; the D gene is possibly TRBD2 (5 bases). The CDR3 covers 12 residues. V was clipped by 7 bases and J by 4 bases, with 7 bases between them. The germline V gene has CDR1 SNHLY and CDR2 FYNNEI. The CDR3 reads CASNEGTGELFF. In DNA form, the CDR3 reads TGTGCCAGCAACGAGGGCACCGGGGAGCTGTTTTTT.

The chain joins TRBV2 to TRBJ2-7; no definite D call. Trimming pared 4 bases from V and 6 bases from J, leaving 10 bases between. The CDR3 is 12 amino acids. Germline V gene lookup returns CDR1 SNHLY and CDR2 FYNNEI. CDR3 DNA: TGTGCCAGCAGTGGTACTCTCGGCGAGCAGTACTTC. Translated: CASSGTLGEQYF.

The chain uses TRBV25-1 and TRBJ1-2, with 7 bases identical to TRBD1. This CDR3 spans 16 amino acids. The trim removed 3 bases at V and 4 bases at J, leaving 11 bases unmatched. Germline V CDR1 and CDR2: MGHDK, SYGVNS. The CDR3 region has the DNA TGTGCCAGCAGTGATATAGGACAGGAGGTGTCCTATGGCTACACCTTC. This gives the protein CASSDIGQEVSYGYTF.

The V call is TRBV6-5, the J call TRBJ2-7; 11 bases fit TRBD1. The CDR3 runs 14 residues. The germline CDR1 and CDR2 sequences are MNHEY and SVGAGI. V trimming: 5 bases; J trimming: 5 bases; junction bases outside the gene matches: 5. As DNA, the CDR3 is TGTGCCAGCAGTCTCGGGACAGGGGGGAACGAGCAGTACTTC. Its translation is CASSLGTGGNEQYF.